Presented here are 20 T cell receptor beta chains from one specimen sequenced in a study of Graves' ophthalmopathy and Graves' hyperthyroidism. As the template, RNA transcripts were used to amplify TCR beta CDR3 regions. The library came from an HTBI-primed first-round RT-PCR and a second-round multiplex PCR. TCRdb itself ran the multiplex PCR reads through MiXCR, one entry per CDR3 protein. The repertoire holds about 1.1 million distinct CDR3 sequences, with about 36% as singletons. The sequenced material came from peripheral blood or thyroid tissue (not recorded which). These receptors all stem from an adult man with Graves' hyperthyroidism.

There are many counts of this clonotype. The chain joins TRBV4-1 to TRBJ1-1; TRBD1 agrees at 8 bases. Germline CDR1 reads MGHRA; CDR2 reads YSYEKL. V dropped 1 base and J dropped 7; count of bases not matched to a gene: 11. The CDR3 runs to 16 residues. The CDR3 DNA reads TGCGCCAGCAGCCAAGTTCGAGGCCAGGGGGCGAGTGAAGCTTTCTTT. Protein sequence: CASSQVRGQGASEAFF.

The J gene is TRBJ2-7, the V gene TRBV6-5; TRBD2 aligns across 7 bases. Germline CDR1 and CDR2: MNHEY and SVGAGI. The CDR3 extends over 12 amino acids. V was pared by 2 bases and J by 11 bases, with 6 bases of the junction left unmatched. CDR3 sequence reads: CASSYGGVGEYF. The CDR3 DNA follows: TGTGCCAGCAGTTACGGGGGGGTAGGGGAGTACTTC.

The V and J genes are TRBV7-9 and TRBJ2-5, with D possibly being TRBD1 or TRBD2 (6 bases each). CDR1 SEHNR and CDR2 FQNEAQ come from the germline V gene (reference sequence). This CDR3 spans 14 amino acids. Deletions cut 9 bases from V and 1 base from J, with 15 bases between. The CDR3 DNA reads as TGTGCCAGTAGTAGCTGGGGGGCCCAAGAGACCCAGTACTTC. This encodes CASSSWGAQETQYF.

The genes are TRBV10-3 and TRBJ1-1; 7 bases align to TRBD1. The CDR3 has 14 residues. Per germline, CDR1 ENHRY and CDR2 SYGVKD. Trimming cost V 4 bases and J 2 bases; bases outside gene matches: 4. Here the CDR3 reads CAISGRQGNTEAFF. The CDR3 nucleotides read TGTGCCATCAGTGGCAGACAGGGAAACACTGAAGCTTTCTTT.

The chain couples TRBV7-2 to TRBJ2-5; 10 nucleotides align to TRBD2. Per germline, CDR1 SGHTA and CDR2 FQGNSA. The CDR3 spans 15 residues. Germline trimming cut 3 bases from V and 5 bases from J; bases unmatched to any gene: 6. The chain's CDR3 is CASSFKRGGGETQYF. CDR3 bases: TGTGCCAGCAGCTTTAAGCGGGGGGGGGGGGAGACCCAGTACTTC.

The rearrangement uses TRBV7-2 and TRBJ1-6, with a possible D match to TRBD1 (6 bases). Trimming pared 1 base from V and 8 bases from J, leaving 12 bases between. This CDR3 has 15 residues. CDR1 is SGHTA, CDR2 FQGNSA, per germline. The CDR3 bases are TGTGCCAGCAGCTTAGTCAGGGGAGGCGATTCACCCCTCCACTTT. This codes for CASSLVRGGDSPLHF.

This clonotype was seen repeatedly, ten times or more. V gene TRBV7-6 combines with J gene TRBJ1-2, with 7 bases that match TRBD1. V was clipped by 5 bases and J by 7 bases; unmatched bases: 10. Germline assignment: CDR1 SGHVS and CDR2 FNYEAQ. The length of the CDR3 is 14 residues. The CDR3: CASSPVGRGAGYTF. The CDR3 DNA sequence: TGTGCCAGCAGCCCTGTTGGCAGGGGGGCTGGCTACACCTTC.

The V gene is TRBV11-2, the J gene TRBJ2-5; the match to TRBD2 covers 9 bases. The better agreement between TRBJ2-1 and the DNA end casts doubt on the J call. CDR3 length: 16 amino acids. Germline V lookup: CDR1 SGHAT, CDR2 FQNNGV. CDR3 nucleotides: TGTGCCAGCAGCTTCGGCGACGGCGGGAGGGTGTATGAGCAGTTCTTC. Its translation is CASSFGDGGRVYEQFF.

Many counts were recorded for this clonotype. The rearrangement links TRBV11-2 to TRBJ2-5; TRBD1 matches at 9 bases. Looked up from germline, CDR1 is SGHAT and CDR2 is FQNNGV. Trimming took 6 bases from V and 4 from J; bases not matched to a gene: 9. This CDR3 is 15 amino acids long. As DNA, the CDR3 is TGTGCCAGCAGTAACAGGGGGCTGCTGGTAGAGACCCAGTACTTC. Its protein product is CASSNRGLLVETQYF.

This rearrangement joins TRBV2 to TRBJ2-7, with 14 bases lining up with TRBD2. TRBJ2-1 explains the end of the DNA better; the J call may be wrong. The CDR3 spans 15 residues. Germline CDR1 and CDR2: SNHLY and FYNNEI. CDR3 protein: CASSNGLAGGSEQFF. CDR3 bases: TGTGCCAGCAGTAACGGACTAGCGGGAGGAAGTGAGCAGTTCTTC.

This sequence joins TRBV29-1 and TRBJ1-2; perhaps TRBD1 as D (6 bases). The V gene lost 4 bases and the J gene lost 11 bases, with 23 bases spanning the gap. The CDR3 contains 14 residues. The germline gives CDR1 SQVTM, CDR2 ANQGSEA. The CDR3 bases are TGCAGCGTTGTTCGGGACGGTTGGGGGGCTACGTACACCTTC. Translation gives CSVVRDGWGATYTF.

This clonotype was seen once. This clone may be a read error of a much larger clone one base away. The genes are TRBV12-3 or TRBV12-4 and TRBJ2-7, with 8 bases that match TRBD2. The CDR3 has 14 amino acids. CDR3 loop: CASSLRSGRSEQCF. The DNA of the CDR3 is TGTGCCAGCAGTTTACGCAGCGGGAGAAGCGAGCAGTGCTTC.

This clonotype has a handful of counts. The chain carries TRBV10-3 and TRBJ1-6; 7 nucleotides align to TRBD1. The CDR3 spans 15 residues. Trimming at V came to 4 bases and at J to 8 bases, leaving 8 bases not matched to a gene. CDR1 and CDR2 from the germline V gene are ENHRY and SYGVKD. The CDR3 bases are TGTGCCATCAGTGCAACAGGGGATTTGGATTCACCCCTCCACTTT. The encoded protein is CAISATGDLDSPLHF.

Details on this clonotype: A read error may explain this, as a much larger clone is one base away. The chain links TRBV5-4 to TRBJ2-7, with TRBD2 as a possible D gene (6 bases). V was cut by 2 bases and J by 0 bases, with 9 bases left in between. This CDR3 is built from 14 residues. Looked up from germline, CDR1 is SGHNT and CDR2 is YYREEE (reference sequence). This CDR3 reads CASSFAGRSYEQYF. The CDR3 region has the DNA TGTGCCAGCAGCTTTGCGGGACGCTCCTACGAGCAGTACTTC.

About this clonotype: A read error may be the cause here, since a much bigger clone is one base away. The V gene is TRBV10-3, the J gene TRBJ2-7, with TRBD1 matching 8 bases. CDR1 and CDR2 (germline): ENHRY, SYGVKD. Unmatched junction bases numbered 15, after V lost 3 bases and J lost 2 bases. CDR3 length: 18 residues. The CDR3, as DNA: TGTGCCATCAGTGACCCGACCGTGAGACAGGGGTCCCCCTACGAGCAGTACTTC. It translates to CAISDPTVRQGSPYEQYF.

This clonotype occurred a few times. This chain joins TRBV6-5 and TRBJ2-5, with D perhaps TRBD1 (8 bases). There are 15 residues in the CDR3. The germline gives CDR1 MNHEY, CDR2 SVGAGI. V gave up 7 bases and J gave up 2 bases, with 17 bases separating them. CDR3 DNA sequence: TGTGCCAGCACCACAGGGGGGGAGCTTCAAGAGACCCAGTACTTC. This gives the protein CASTTGGELQETQYF.

The genes are TRBV10-3 and TRBJ2-7; TRBD2 agrees at 8 bases. The ends lost 6 bases at V and 3 bases at J; junction bases unmatched: 1. Germline CDR1 ENHRY, CDR2 SYGVKD. The CDR3 length is 12 residues. The CDR3 here is CAIRAGGYEQYF. The CDR3 DNA reads as TGTGCCATCAGGGCGGGAGGCTACGAGCAGTACTTC.

This clonotype has at least ten counts. This chain links TRBV12-3 or TRBV12-4 with TRBJ2-5; 7 bases agree with TRBD1. There are 15 residues in the CDR3. V lost 8 bases and J lost 5; bases outside the gene matches: 14. Here the CDR3 reads CASGLLQGVPETQYF. The CDR3 DNA reads as TGTGCCAGCGGCCTCTTGCAGGGGGTACCGGAGACCCAGTACTTC.

This clonotype was counted many times. This chain joins TRBV5-8 and TRBJ2-5, with D unclear. Germline V gives CDR1 SGHTS, CDR2 YDEGEE. The V end lost 2 bases, the J end lost 2 bases, and 10 bases lay between the germline ends. This CDR3 region has 14 residues. The CDR3 DNA reads as TGTGCCAGCAGCTTAAGGTTTCAGCAAGAGACCCAGTACTTC. The encoded protein is CASSLRFQQETQYF.

On this clonotype itself: An end of the junction does not agree with germline; a read error may underlie this. The chain recombines TRBV3-1 with TRBJ2-2; 8 bases line up with TRBD2. Germline V gene data show CDR1 as LGHDT and CDR2 as YNNKEL (reference sequence). There are 16 residues in the CDR3. CDR3 coding DNA: TGTGCCAGCACCCATAGCGGGACCCCGAACACCGGGGAGCGGTTTTTT. It translates to CASTHSGTPNTGERFF.